The clone carrying this T cell receptor beta chain was seen a few times. This entry is derived from a study of identical twins. Germline V CDR1 and CDR2: DFQATT, SNEGSKA (reference sequence). The CDR3 spans 12 residues. V was pared by 5 bases and J by 7 bases, with 12 bases between. TCRdb reprocessed the 5' RACE reads via MiXCR and lists one record per CDR3 protein. The sample lists some 100,000 distinct CDR3 sequences, 5.9% occurring once. The receptor's source is a woman between 50 and 59 years old in good health. The sample consisted of memory T cells sorted from blood. The chain recombines TRBV20-1 with TRBJ1-5; maybe TRBD1 (6 bases). DNA for the CDR3: TGCAGTGCTGAACAGGGCCAACAGCCCCAGCATTTT. Translation gives CSAEQGQQPQHF.